The 3 T cell receptor beta chains given below trace back to one sample, sequenced in a study of prognosis after radiotherapy for stage I lung cancer. Amplification of the TCR beta CDR3 (from genomic DNA) was done by two-round multiplex PCR. Amplification during the initial PCR round employed primers specific to each TRBV and TRBJ gene. TCRdb recomputed calls from the multiplex PCR reads with MiXCR, one row per CDR3 protein. The repertoire holds some 39,000 distinct CDR3 sequences, around a quarter seen once, with under 30% in the top ten. Sample: PBMCs, taken before or after stereotactic body radiation therapy (not recorded which). Every receptor here comes from a donor at least 50 years old with non-small cell lung cancer.

This clonotype has at least ten counts. This rearrangement joins TRBV28 to TRBJ2-1, with 10 bases fitting TRBD2. The junction had 7 bases not matched to a gene; V was cut back by 3 bases and J by 5 bases. Germline V gene data show CDR1 as MDHEN and CDR2 as SYDVKM. This CDR3 is built from 16 residues. The CDR3 region is CASSFRLAGFHNEQFF. CDR3 in DNA: TGTGCCAGCAGTTTCAGACTAGCGGGCTTCCACAATGAGCAGTTCTTC.

This clonotype was recorded many times. This chain connects TRBV20-1 to TRBJ2-7; D remains unclear. The germline gives CDR1 DFQATT, CDR2 SNEGSKA (reference sequence). The length of the CDR3 is 13 residues. V lost 8 bases and J 0 bases, leaving 14 bases between the germline ends. The CDR3 sequence: CSPRLESSYEQYF. The CDR3 DNA reads TGCAGTCCTCGGTTGGAGAGCTCCTACGAGCAGTACTTC.

Judged by abundance, this clonotype is medium-sized. The chain has TRBV6-4 and TRBJ1-2; D is uncertain. Trimming took 7 bases from V and 7 from J, leaving 16 bases between them. CDR1 MRHNA and CDR2 SNTAGT come from the germline V gene. CDR3 length equals 13 residues. The CDR3 loop is CASTKSGYGGYTF. CDR3 in DNA: TGTGCCAGCACTAAATCGGGGTATGGTGGCTACACCTTC.